The sequence of this T cell receptor beta chain was determined in a study of blood T cell repertoires in COVID-19. Study background: Some COVID-19 samples were acute and others convalescent; all came from the United States, Italy and Spain. Sources were T cells, B-cell-depleted T cells, or PBMCs; the material itself was cDNA or gDNA.

Germline-derived CDR1 and CDR2 are MNHEY and SMNVEV (reference sequence). V was pared by 5 bases and J by 4 bases, with 2 bases of the junction left unmatched. The CDR3 length is 13 residues. In the study's own analysis: Amplification of reference gene primers provided the estimated nucleated cell counts. Here immunoSEQ multiplex PCR was the method, and the copy in TCRdb shows in-frame clones only, minus some. V, J and clone size are those of that table, while D and trimming were read from the DNA. The data hold 80,000 to 100,000 clones, with approximately 81% observed a single time. What was sequenced was peripheral blood. The chain links TRBV27 to TRBJ1-2; TRBD1 matches 9 bases. The TCR comes from a man aged 60 to 75 with acute or convalescent COVID-19. CDR3 nucleotides: TGTGCCAGCAGTCCGACAGGGGGCTATGGCTACACCTTC. Amino acid sequence: CASSPTGGYGYTF.